One and the same sample provided the 24 T cell receptor beta chains below, sequenced in a study of T-cell reconstitution after alpha-beta-depleted transplantation in children. Preparation of the TCRbeta library used unique molecular identifiers. In TCRdb, the PCR reads were re-called with MiXCR into one record per CDR3 protein. The table has roughly 250,000 distinct CDR3 sequences, around 8% seen once. Sequencing used PBMCs, mostly from graft donor cells, obtained 180 days after TCRalphabeta/CD19-depleted stem cell transplant. Receptor source: a male patient under 18 who had a stem cell transplant for acute lymphoblastic leukemia, so the T cells may come from the graft donor.

Ten or more counts support this clonotype. The chain links TRBV29-1 to TRBJ1-1; 8 bases fit TRBD1. The V segment lost 6 bases and the J segment 3 bases; nucleotides outside the gene matches: 9. This CDR3 comprises 14 residues. CDR1 and CDR2 (germline): SQVTM, ANQGSEA. CDR3 sequence: CSVSGQGAYTEAFF. CDR3 bases: TGCAGCGTCTCCGGACAGGGTGCATACACTGAAGCTTTCTTT.

This clonotype was detected ten times or more. The chain carries TRBV11-2 and TRBJ1-2; D is unclear. The CDR3 is 13 amino acids. V was pared by 3 bases and J by 7 bases, with 12 bases between. The germline V gene encodes CDR1 SGHAT and CDR2 FQNNGV. The CDR3 DNA reads TGTGCCAGCAGCTTCCCCGCAGGCGGTGGCTACACCTTC. Encoded protein: CASSFPAGGGYTF. The complete variable domain, with remaining parts taken from reference TRBV11-2 and TRBJ1-2, reads EAGVAQSPRYKIIEKRQSVAFWCNPISGHATLYWYQQILGQGPKLLIQFQNNGVVDDSQLPKDRFSAERLKGVDSTLKIQPAKLEDSAVYLCASSFPAGGGYTFGSGTRLTVV.

This clonotype has ten or more counts. The CDR3 DNA is TGTGCCAGCAGCCGTAGCGGGTTTTCCTACGAGCAGTACTTC. Encoded protein: CASSRSGFSYEQYF. The genes are TRBV11-2 and TRBJ2-7; 7 bases agree with TRBD2. Germline assignment: CDR1 SGHAT and CDR2 FQNNGV. There are 14 residues in the CDR3. V lost 5 bases to trimming and J lost 1 base; unmatched junction nucleotides: 5. The whole variable domain, filled in from reference TRBV11-2 and TRBJ2-7, reads EAGVAQSPRYKIIEKRQSVAFWCNPISGHATLYWYQQILGQGPKLLIQFQNNGVVDDSQLPKDRFSAERLKGVDSTLKIQPAKLEDSAVYLCASSRSGFSYEQYFGPGTRLTVT.

This clonotype was seen ten or more times. V is TRBV11-2 and J is TRBJ2-7; no clear D gene. The germline V gene encodes CDR1 SGHAT and CDR2 FQNNGV. V lost 1 base and J lost 4, with 8 bases in between. The CDR3 totals 13 residues. Written as DNA, the CDR3 is TGTGCCAGCAGCTTAGGCGTGGTTTACGAGCAGTACTTC. The encoded protein is CASSLGVVYEQYF.

The table lists this clonotype with many counts. The rearrangement joins TRBV27 to TRBJ2-6; TRBD1 matches 7 bases. The trim removed 5 bases at V and 2 bases at J, leaving 6 bases unmatched. The germline V gene encodes CDR1 MNHEY and CDR2 SMNVEV (reference sequence). The CDR3 spans 16 residues. As DNA, the CDR3 is TGTGCCAGCAGTGCCGACAGGGCTCCTGGGGCCAACGTCCTGACTTTC. This gives the protein CASSADRAPGANVLTF.

The rearrangement uses TRBV27 and TRBJ2-7, with D tentatively TRBD1 or TRBD2 (5 bases each). The V gene lost 5 bases and the J gene lost 2 bases, with 19 bases spanning the gap. CDR3 length equals 16 residues. The V gene's germline CDR1 is MNHEY and CDR2 SMNVEV (reference sequence). The CDR3 coding sequence is TGTGCCAGCAGTACCAGGGTGGGGACGTCTACCTACGAGCAGTACTTC. Translated, it gives CASSTRVGTSTYEQYF.

At least ten counts were recorded for this clonotype. The chain uses TRBV5-1 and TRBJ2-1; TRBD2 matches at 9 bases. Germline V lookup: CDR1 SGHRS, CDR2 YFSETQ. This CDR3 is built from 16 residues. The ends lost 0 bases at V and 6 bases at J; junction bases unmatched: 7. CDR3 bases: TGCGCCAGCAGCTTGGGCCAGCGGGGGGTTAGCAATGAGCAGTTCTTC. Translating gives CASSLGQRGVSNEQFF.

This clonotype was counted ten times or more. The chain joins TRBV29-1 to TRBJ1-1, with TRBD1 identical over 9 bases. CDR3 length: 14 amino acids. With 5 bases clipped from V and 0 bases from J, the junction kept 4 bases outside the gene matches. Per germline, CDR1 SQVTM and CDR2 ANQGSEA. The CDR3 here is CSVWTGEVNTEAFF. The CDR3 nucleotides read TGCAGCGTTTGGACAGGGGAGGTGAACACTGAAGCTTTCTTT.

The sample holds many counts of this clonotype. The chain links TRBV20-1 to TRBJ2-7, with 8 nucleotides matching TRBD2. The CDR3 contains 12 residues. Looked up from germline, CDR1 is DFQATT and CDR2 is SNEGSKA (reference sequence). With V trimmed by 3 bases and J by 4 bases, 2 bases remained unmatched. CDR3 coding DNA: TGCAGTGCTAGGGTAGCGGGGTACGAGCAGTACTTC. Residues: CSARVAGYEQYF.

This clonotype was seen repeatedly, ten times or more. V usage is TRBV5-1 and J usage is TRBJ1-1; 7 bases align to TRBD1. In germline, CDR1 is SGHRS, CDR2 YFSETQ. The CDR3 sequence is 20 residues long. V lost 0 bases to trimming and J lost 2 bases; unmatched junction nucleotides: 19. The CDR3 DNA reads as TGCGCCAGCAGCTTGGGCCTTCTCATCAGGGGGAGGAGGGCCAACACTGAAGCTTTCTTT. The encoded protein is CASSLGLLIRGRRANTEAFF.

This clonotype occurred many times. The chain is built from TRBV5-1 and TRBJ2-7, with D perhaps matching TRBD1 (6 bases). The ends were cut back, 5 bases at V and 2 bases at J, with 17 bases in the middle. CDR3 length equals 15 residues. Germline lookup yields CDR1 SGHRS and CDR2 YFSETQ. The CDR3 loop is CASRPFLGATYEQYF. CDR3 coding DNA: TGCGCCAGCAGACCCTTTTTGGGGGCCACCTACGAGCAGTACTTC.

This clonotype was picked up many times. The rearrangement links TRBV9 to TRBJ1-5; 9 positions match TRBD1. The germline V gene has CDR1 SGDLS and CDR2 YYNGEE. V was clipped by 0 bases and J by 4 bases; unmatched bases: 8. The CDR3 sequence is 17 residues long. In nucleotides, the CDR3 is TGTGCCAGCAGCGTAGAAATGACAGGGGGTGATAATCAGCCCCAGCATTTT. As protein: CASSVEMTGGDNQPQHF.

There are many counts of this clonotype. This CDR3 is CASSLGGTRGLDEQYF. The CDR3 DNA sequence: TGTGCCAGCAGCTTGGGGGGGACCAGGGGTCTCGACGAGCAGTACTTC. The genes are TRBV5-7 and TRBJ2-7, with D maybe TRBD1 (6 bases). TRBV5-7 is an open reading frame whose function is uncertain. The germline V and J ends were trimmed by 0 bases and 5 bases, with 18 bases remaining between them. The CDR3 extends over 16 amino acids.

Many counts were recorded for this clonotype. This chain uses TRBV5-1 with TRBJ2-1; D uncertain. The ends were cut back, 5 bases at V and 0 bases at J, with 12 bases in the middle. Germline CDR1 and CDR2: SGHRS and YFSETQ. The CDR3 has 15 amino acids. CDR3 region: CASRETFNSYNEQFF. The CDR3 nucleotides are TGCGCCAGCAGGGAGACTTTTAACTCCTACAATGAGCAGTTCTTC.

Comments on this clonotype: This may be a read error: a much more frequent sequence differs by one nucleotide. Likely a read error: the CDR3 ends without its conserved phenylalanine or tryptophan. In DNA form, the CDR3 reads TGTGCCAGCAGCCCAGGGGGAGGAAGAGAGACCCAGTACTTA. It specifies CASSPGGGRETQYL. The chain couples TRBV12-3 or TRBV12-4 to TRBJ2-5; the D gene is possibly TRBD1 (7 bases). This CDR3 is 14 amino acids long. Trimming cost V 6 bases and J 4 bases, with 15 bases left between them.

This clonotype was seen repeatedly, ten times or more. The rearrangement links TRBV29-1 to TRBJ2-2, with D maybe TRBD2 (5 bases). Trimming pared 5 bases from V and 5 bases from J, leaving 6 bases between. CDR1 is SQVTM and CDR2 is ANQGSEA in the germline V gene. This CDR3 contains 11 residues. The DNA of the CDR3 is TGCAGCGTTTCGGGGACCGGGGAGCTGTTTTTT. Translation gives CSVSGTGELFF.

This clonotype was recorded many times. The chain employs TRBV29-1 and TRBJ2-7; TRBD2 matches at 13 bases. Germline CDR1 and CDR2: SQVTM and ANQGSEA. The CDR3 loop spans 14 amino acids. V shed 4 bases, J shed 3 bases, and the junction held 3 bases outside the gene matches. CDR3 amino acids: CSVVGLAGFYEQYF. The CDR3 DNA reads TGCAGCGTTGTGGGACTAGCGGGGTTCTACGAGCAGTACTTC.

This clonotype has ten or more counts. J is TRBJ1-3 and V is TRBV7-9; tentative D call: TRBD1 (5 bases). This CDR3 region has 16 residues. CDR1 SEHNR and CDR2 FQNEAQ come from the germline V gene (reference sequence). Trimming stripped 2 bases from V and 0 bases from J, with 11 bases between. The CDR3 DNA follows: TGTGCCAGCAGCTTAAGGGGAGTGTACTCTGGAAACACCATATATTTT. Its translation is CASSLRGVYSGNTIYF.

This clonotype was seen many times. The V gene is TRBV4-3, the J gene TRBJ2-7; a weak D match, TRBD2 (6 bases). Per germline, CDR1 LGHNA and CDR2 YSLEER. With 1 base removed from V and 6 bases from J, the gap between germline ends came to 10 bases. The CDR3 has 13 residues. CDR3 sequence reads: CASSQGGDSEQYF. The CDR3 DNA is TGCGCCAGCAGCCAAGGGGGGGATAGCGAGCAGTACTTC.

This clonotype was counted many times. J is TRBJ2-1 and V is TRBV6-1, with 9 bases aligning to TRBD2. Germline CDR1 is MNHNS and CDR2 is SASEGT. V lost 3 bases, J lost 4 bases, and 4 bases stayed unmatched. The CDR3 contains 15 residues. This chain's CDR3 is CASSDSGGDYNEQFF. Written as DNA, the CDR3 is TGTGCCAGCAGTGATAGCGGGGGAGATTACAATGAGCAGTTCTTC.

This clonotype occurred many times. This rearrangement joins TRBV4-1 to TRBJ1-1; D uncertain. Germline CDR1 MGHRA, CDR2 YSYEKL. The V end lost 1 base, the J end lost 0 bases, and 6 bases lay between the germline ends. The CDR3 extends over 14 amino acids. The CDR3 DNA sequence: TGCGCCAGCAGCCAAGGTAGCATGAACACTGAAGCTTTCTTT. Its protein is CASSQGSMNTEAFF.

On this clonotype: This may be a read error, as it is one base from a much larger clone. The chain employs TRBV2 and TRBJ1-2; TRBD1 might be the D (6 bases). The CDR3 runs to 15 residues. The germline V and J ends were trimmed by 0 bases and 4 bases, with 12 bases remaining between them. Germline assignment: CDR1 SNHLY and CDR2 FYNNEI. In DNA, the CDR3 is TGTGCCAGCAGTGAAGCAGCGGGGGGGGCCTATGGCTACACCTTC. Residues: CASSEAAGGAYGYTF.

As to this clonotype: A much larger clone differs by one base, so this may be a read error. The V and J genes are TRBV14 and TRBJ1-1, with D hard to call. The CDR3 extends over 12 amino acids. V was pared by 1 base and J by 6 bases, with 6 bases between. Germline V CDR1 and CDR2: SGHDN, FVKESK. CDR3 nucleotides: TGTGCCAGCAGCCAAGCTACGGCTGAAGCTTTCTTT. The encoded protein is CASSQATAEAFF.

In this sample, this clonotype turned up many times. The chain recombines TRBV24-1 with TRBJ2-7; D not certain. Per germline, CDR1 KGHDR and CDR2 SFDVKD. Between the trimmed V and J ends, which lost 5 bases and 7 bases, there was a span of 17 bases. This CDR3 contains 14 residues. In DNA form, the CDR3 reads TGTGCCACCAGTGGTCAGTCTCCTACTACTGAGCAGTACTTC. Protein: CATSGQSPTTEQYF.